This record concerns one TCR beta chain sequence. Its antigen is undetermined. Evenly divided among several immunoSEQ plates was the genomic DNA of each subset. Ten immunoSEQ deep assay plates held the unsorted PBMC DNA. TCRdb's copy holds only in-frame clones and misses some; the assay was immunoSEQ multiplex PCR. The sample lists roughly 510,000 clones, about three quarters occurring once. The germline V and J ends were trimmed by 4 bases and 6 bases, with 17 bases remaining between them. Per germline, CDR1 SGDLS and CDR2 YYNGEE. This CDR3 spans 14 amino acids. These data come from a study of shared clonotypes between healthy human individuals. At the level of the study: Three men and two women, aged 18 to 49, were donors. Whole-study results and caveats: A limitation of the genetic and exposure-history diversity represented arose from few donors.

The chain has TRBV9 and TRBJ2-7; unclear D gene. This clonotype was obtained from a woman aged 40 to 50 in good health. Some clones in this sample may be carry-over from other donors' samples. The sequencing input was PBMCs. DNA for the CDR3: TGTGCCAGCAGCTTCAGTTCGCGAATGGGCGAGCAGTACTTC. Its translation is CASSFSSRMGEQYF. Looking up the rest from reference TRBV9 and TRBJ2-7 gives the full variable domain: DSGVTQTPKHLITATGQRVTLRCSPRSGDLSVYWYQQSLDQGLQFLIQYYNGEERAKGNILERFSAQQFPDLHSELNLSSLELGDSALYFCASSFSSRMGEQYFGPGTRLTVT.